The rows below give T cell receptor beta chains drawn from one sample of a study of shared clonotypes between healthy human individuals. Sequenced by immunoSEQ multiplex PCR; TCRdb stores in-frame clones only, minus some. The data contain 300,000 to 400,000 clones, around 79% of them seen just once; the ten biggest clones take up more than 9%. The sequenced material came from memory CD4+ T cells sorted from blood. The receptors shown here come from a man aged 25 to 40 in good health. The CDR3 runs from the conserved cysteine through the conserved F or W. Fields, in order: J gene, D gene, clone size, V gene, CDR3 protein, CDR3 DNA. The D gene is left open where the match is weak. The size field is filled for only some rows; it gives once, few, many or a size class.

J: TRBJ2-7
D: -
size: many
V: TRBV19
CDR3: CASKKGQGRISYEQYF
DNA: TGTGCCAGCAAGAAGGGGCAGGGGCGCATCTCCTACGAGCAGTACTTC

J: TRBJ2-7
D: -
size: many
V: TRBV11-3
CDR3: CASSLGGSGDYEQYF
DNA: TGTGCCAGCAGCTTAGGAGGTAGCGGAGACTACGAGCAGTACTTC

J: TRBJ1-1
D: -
size: many
V: TRBV4-1
CDR3: CASSQEPGRTGNTEAFF
DNA: TGCGCCAGCAGCCAAGAACCCGGACGGACGGGAAACACTGAAGCTTTCTTT

J: TRBJ2-1
D: -
size: -
V: TRBV18
CDR3: CASSPQGGSYNEQFF
DNA: TGTGCCAGCTCACCACAAGGGGGCTCCTACAATGAGCAGTTCTTC

J: TRBJ2-5
D: -
size: -
V: TRBV18
CDR3: CASSPGRGNGETQYF
DNA: TGTGCCAGCTCACCAGGGAGAGGGAATGGCGAGACCCAGTACTTC

J: TRBJ2-1
D: TRBD2
size: -
V: TRBV2
CDR3: CASRKEASGSVEQFF
DNA: TGTGCCAGCAGGAAGGAGGCTAGCGGGAGCGTTGAGCAGTTCTTC

J: TRBJ2-4
D: -
size: -
V: TRBV6-1
CDR3: CASSETQNIQYF
DNA: TGTGCCAGCAGTGAAACCCAAAACATTCAGTACTTC

J: TRBJ2-4
D: -
size: once
V: TRBV23-1
CDR3: CASSHDVWREGPAKNIQYF
DNA: TGCGCCAGCAGTCACGATGTTTGGCGGGAAGGACCGGCCAAAAACATTCAGTACTTC

J: TRBJ2-7
D: TRBD2
size: -
V: TRBV6-1
CDR3: CASSDAGGSYEQYF
DNA: TGTGCCAGCAGTGACGCGGGAGGGTCCTACGAGCAGTACTTC

J: TRBJ2-1
D: -
size: -
V: TRBV18
CDR3: CASSPIYGNEQFF
DNA: TGTGCCAGCTCACCGATATACGGGAATGAGCAGTTCTTC

J: TRBJ2-3
D: -
size: -
V: TRBV27
CDR3: CASRREGLNLYTDTQYF
DNA: TGTGCCAGCAGGCGCGAAGGACTGAACCTTTACACAGATACGCAGTATTTT

J: TRBJ2-3
D: -
size: -
V: TRBV5-1
CDR3: CASSLESIYYTDTQYF
DNA: TGCGCCAGCAGCTTGGAGTCAATCTACTACACAGATACGCAGTATTTT

J: TRBJ2-7
D: -
size: -
V: TRBV4-2
CDR3: CASSQQNGYEQYF
DNA: TGTGCCAGCAGCCAACAGAATGGATACGAGCAGTACTTC

J: TRBJ2-7
D: -
size: -
V: TRBV7-9
CDR3: CASSPRASTDYEQYF
DNA: TGTGCCAGCAGCCCCCGGGCTAGCACAGATTACGAGCAGTACTTC

J: TRBJ1-1
D: -
size: -
V: TRBV10-3
CDR3: CAIERGQENTEAFF
DNA: TGTGCCATCGAGAGGGGCCAGGAGAACACTGAAGCTTTCTTT

J: TRBJ2-1
D: -
size: -
V: TRBV5-6
CDR3: CASSLRGRTSYNEQFF
DNA: TGTGCCAGCAGCCTCCGAGGACGGACTTCCTACAATGAGCAGTTCTTC

J: TRBJ1-4
D: -
size: -
V: TRBV7-9
CDR3: CASSMREKLFF
DNA: TGTGCCAGCAGTATGAGGGAAAAACTGTTTTTT

J: TRBJ1-4
D: -
size: once
V: TRBV28
CDR3: CASWGTTNEKLFF
DNA: TGTGCCAGCTGGGGTACCACTAATGAAAAACTGTTTTTT

J: TRBJ1-5
D: -
size: few
V: TRBV5-1
CDR3: CASPGGFKHSQPQHF
DNA: TGCGCCAGCCCCGGAGGGTTTAAGCACAGTCAGCCCCAGCATTTT

J: TRBJ1-3
D: -
size: -
V: TRBV2
CDR3: CASKVGFAGNTIYF
DNA: TGTGCCAGCAAAGTCGGCTTTGCTGGAAACACCATATATTTT

J: TRBJ2-7
D: TRBD2
size: -
V: TRBV5-1
CDR3: CASSLDGRDPAYEQYF
DNA: TGCGCCAGCAGCTTGGACGGGAGGGACCCAGCCTACGAGCAGTACTTC

J: TRBJ2-7
D: TRBD1
size: -
V: TRBV5-5
CDR3: CASSSYGTDIYEQYF
DNA: TGTGCCAGCAGCTCGTACGGGACAGATATCTACGAGCAGTACTTC

J: TRBJ1-1
D: -
size: -
V: TRBV6-5
CDR3: CASSYRDGTEAFF
DNA: TGTGCCAGCAGTTACAGGGACGGGACTGAAGCTTTCTTT

J: TRBJ1-2
D: -
size: once
V: TRBV29-1
CDR3: CSVEAQGPQTGYTF
DNA: TGCAGCGTTGAGGCCCAGGGGCCCCAGACTGGCTACACCTTC

J: TRBJ2-2
D: TRBD1
size: -
V: TRBV5-1
CDR3: CASKRDSHTGELFF
DNA: TGCGCCAGCAAACGGGACAGCCACACCGGGGAGCTGTTTTTT

J: TRBJ1-5
D: -
size: once
V: TRBV6-1
CDR3: CASSAGSPYSNQPQHF
DNA: TGTGCCAGCAGTGCCGGCAGCCCCTATAGCAATCAGCCCCAGCATTTT

J: TRBJ2-5
D: -
size: -
V: TRBV10-3
CDR3: CAISVAGYQETQYF
DNA: TGTGCCATCAGTGTCGCAGGGTACCAAGAGACCCAGTACTTC

J: TRBJ2-3
D: -
size: -
V: TRBV9
CDR3: CASSVLTTDTQYF
DNA: TGTGCCAGCAGCGTCCTGACGACAGATACGCAGTATTTT

J: TRBJ1-1
D: -
size: -
V: TRBV28
CDR3: CASSFSSMTANTEAFF
DNA: TGTGCCAGCAGTTTCTCCTCTATGACGGCGAACACTGAAGCTTTCTTT

J: TRBJ2-2
D: -
size: -
V: TRBV5-5
CDR3: CASSSWGKSNTGELFF
DNA: TGTGCCAGCAGCTCATGGGGAAAATCCAACACCGGGGAGCTGTTTTTT

J: TRBJ2-1
D: -
size: -
V: TRBV10-2
CDR3: CASSWVPTYNEQFF
DNA: TGCGCCAGCAGCTGGGTTCCTACATACAATGAGCAGTTCTTC

J: TRBJ1-2
D: -
size: once
V: TRBV11-2
CDR3: CASSPTWDMNYGYTF
DNA: TGTGCCAGCAGCCCAACCTGGGACATGAACTATGGCTACACCTTC

J: TRBJ1-2
D: TRBD1
size: few
V: TRBV2
CDR3: CAWAGQGTYGYTF
DNA: TGTGCCTGGGCCGGACAGGGCACCTATGGCTACACCTTC

J: TRBJ2-1
D: -
size: -
V: TRBV5-6
CDR3: CASSSSIYEQFF
DNA: TGTGCCAGCAGCTCCTCAATTTATGAGCAGTTCTTC

J: TRBJ2-5
D: TRBD2
size: -
V: TRBV5-1
CDR3: CASSLGGRAKETQYF
DNA: TGCGCCAGCAGCCTCGGCGGGAGGGCCAAGGAGACCCAGTACTTC

J: TRBJ1-4
D: -
size: -
V: TRBV5-1
CDR3: CASSLEGLDGEKLFF
DNA: TGCGCCAGCAGCTTGGAGGGTCTGGACGGAGAAAAACTGTTTTTT

J: TRBJ1-1
D: -
size: -
V: TRBV19
CDR3: CASSIDDRQNTEAFF
DNA: TGTGCCAGTAGTATTGACGACCGACAGAACACTGAAGCTTTCTTT

J: TRBJ2-3
D: -
size: once
V: TRBV28
CDR3: CASIDPVREAQYF
DNA: TGTGCCAGCATCGACCCCGTTCGGGAAGCGCAGTATTTT

J: TRBJ2-5
D: TRBD1
size: -
V: TRBV5-1
CDR3: CASSQQGNQETQYF
DNA: TGCGCCAGCAGCCAACAGGGGAATCAAGAGACCCAGTACTTC

J: TRBJ1-4
D: TRBD1
size: few
V: TRBV25-1
CDR3: CASRDRGSGLFF
DNA: TGTGCCAGCAGGGACAGGGGGTCCGGACTGTTTTTT

J: TRBJ1-5
D: -
size: few
V: TRBV7-8
CDR3: CASSLAAGLGNQPQHF
DNA: TGTGCCAGCAGCTTAGCCGCTGGGCTTGGCAATCAGCCCCAGCATTTT

J: TRBJ1-6
D: -
size: -
V: TRBV4-1
CDR3: CASSQVSAGNSPLHF
DNA: TGCGCCAGCAGCCAAGTGAGTGCCGGTAATTCACCCCTCCACTTT

J: TRBJ2-7
D: -
size: once
V: TRBV2
CDR3: CASSLDSWSYEQYF
DNA: TGTGCCAGCAGCCTGGACAGTTGGTCCTACGAGCAGTACTTC

J: TRBJ2-2
D: -
size: -
V: TRBV5-1
CDR3: CASSLKDSGELFF
DNA: TGCGCCAGCAGCTTGAAAGACAGCGGGGAGCTGTTTTTT

J: TRBJ2-1
D: -
size: -
V: TRBV2
CDR3: CASSALRWEKGLDEQFF
DNA: TGTGCCAGCAGTGCCCTTAGGTGGGAGAAAGGGTTAGATGAGCAGTTCTTC

J: TRBJ2-1
D: TRBD2
size: once
V: TRBV7-8
CDR3: CASGGTSGKNEQFF
DNA: TGTGCCAGTGGGGGGACTAGCGGGAAGAATGAGCAGTTCTTC

J: TRBJ2-3
D: -
size: once
V: TRBV5-6
CDR3: CASSLYSGTPVNTQYF
DNA: TGTGCCAGCAGCTTGTATTCCGGGACGCCCGTGAATACGCAGTATTTT

J: TRBJ2-7
D: -
size: -
V: TRBV19
CDR3: CASSISGAGVPYEQYF
DNA: TGTGCCAGTAGTATTTCGGGGGCGGGAGTCCCTTATGAGCAGTACTTC

J: TRBJ2-3
D: -
size: -
V: TRBV7-6
CDR3: CASSLGPSSSTDTQYF
DNA: TGTGCCAGCAGCTTAGGGCCGTCAAGTAGCACAGATACGCAGTATTTT

J: TRBJ2-7
D: -
size: few
V: TRBV2
CDR3: CASSEGYNYEQYF
DNA: TGTGCCAGCAGTGAGGGCTATAATTACGAGCAGTACTTC

J: TRBJ2-2
D: TRBD2
size: -
V: TRBV5-1
CDR3: CASSLAGVISGELFF
DNA: TGCGCCAGCAGCCTTGCGGGAGTTATCAGCGGGGAGCTGTTTTTT

J: TRBJ2-7
D: -
size: -
V: TRBV9
CDR3: CASSSGRPMAYEQYF
DNA: TGTGCCAGCAGCTCCGGCCGCCCCATGGCCTACGAGCAGTACTTC